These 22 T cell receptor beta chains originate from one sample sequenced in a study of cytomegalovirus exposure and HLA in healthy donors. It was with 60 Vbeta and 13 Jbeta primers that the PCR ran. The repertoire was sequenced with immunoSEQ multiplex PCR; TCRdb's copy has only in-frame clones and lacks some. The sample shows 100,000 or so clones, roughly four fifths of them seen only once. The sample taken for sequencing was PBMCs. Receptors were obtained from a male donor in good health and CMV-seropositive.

The CDR3 loop reads CASSPPQEYNEQFF. The CDR3 DNA reads as TGTGCCAGTAGTCCACCCCAGGAATACAATGAGCAGTTCTTC. V gene TRBV19 combines with J gene TRBJ2-1, with no clear D. The germline V gene encodes CDR1 LNHDA and CDR2 SQIVND (reference sequence). The ends were cut back, 5 bases at V and 4 bases at J, with 12 bases in the middle. CDR3 size: 14 residues.

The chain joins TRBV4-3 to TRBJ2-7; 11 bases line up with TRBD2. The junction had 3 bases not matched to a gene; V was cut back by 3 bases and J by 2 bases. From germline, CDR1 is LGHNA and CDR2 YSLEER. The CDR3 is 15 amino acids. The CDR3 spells CASSQGLAATYEQYF. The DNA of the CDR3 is TGCGCCAGCAGCCAGGGACTAGCGGCAACCTACGAGCAGTACTTC.

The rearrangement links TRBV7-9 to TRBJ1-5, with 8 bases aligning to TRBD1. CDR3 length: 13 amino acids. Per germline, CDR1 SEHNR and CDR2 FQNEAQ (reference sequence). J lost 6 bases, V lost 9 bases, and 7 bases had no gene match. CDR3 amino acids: CASQTGAGQPQHF. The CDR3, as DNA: TGTGCCAGTCAGACAGGGGCGGGTCAGCCCCAGCATTTT.

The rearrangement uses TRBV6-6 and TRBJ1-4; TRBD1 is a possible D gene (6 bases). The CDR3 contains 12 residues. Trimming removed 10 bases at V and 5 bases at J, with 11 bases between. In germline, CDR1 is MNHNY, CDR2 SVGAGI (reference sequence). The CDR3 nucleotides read TGTGCCACCGAAGGACAGAATGAAAAACTGTTTTTT. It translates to CATEGQNEKLFF.

The chain's CDR3 is CASSRGTGGSGELFF. The DNA of the CDR3 is TGTGCCAGCAGCCGTGGGACAGGGGGCTCCGGGGAGCTGTTTTTT. The chain has TRBV11-3 and TRBJ2-2; TRBD1 matches 12 bases. The V gene end was trimmed by 5 bases and the J gene end by 6 bases; junction bases not matched to a gene: 4. The CDR3 is 15 residues long. Germline V CDR1 and CDR2: SGHNT, YENEEA.

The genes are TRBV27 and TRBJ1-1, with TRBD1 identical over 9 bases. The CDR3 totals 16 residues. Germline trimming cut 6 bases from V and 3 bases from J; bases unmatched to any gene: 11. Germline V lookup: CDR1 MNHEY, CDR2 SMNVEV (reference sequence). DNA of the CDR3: TGTGCCAGCAGGAAGGACAGGGGAAAAATGGACACTGAAGCTTTCTTT. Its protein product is CASRKDRGKMDTEAFF.

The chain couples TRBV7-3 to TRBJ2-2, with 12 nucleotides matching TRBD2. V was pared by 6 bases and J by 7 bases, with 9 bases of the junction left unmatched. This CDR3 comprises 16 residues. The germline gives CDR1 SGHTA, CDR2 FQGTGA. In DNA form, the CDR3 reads TGTGCCAGCAGACCTTCCGGGGGACTAGCGGGCGGGGAGCTGTTTTTT. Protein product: CASRPSGGLAGGELFF.

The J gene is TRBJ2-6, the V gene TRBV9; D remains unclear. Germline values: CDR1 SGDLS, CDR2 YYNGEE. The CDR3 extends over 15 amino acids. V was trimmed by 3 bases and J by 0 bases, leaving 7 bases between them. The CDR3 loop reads CASSASVSGANVLTF. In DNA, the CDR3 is TGTGCCAGCAGCGCGTCAGTCTCTGGGGCCAACGTCCTGACTTTC.

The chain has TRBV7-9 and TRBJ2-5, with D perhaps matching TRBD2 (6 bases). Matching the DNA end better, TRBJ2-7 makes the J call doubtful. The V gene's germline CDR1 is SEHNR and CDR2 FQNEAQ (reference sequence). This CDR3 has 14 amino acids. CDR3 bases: TGTGCCAGCAGCTTTTCGGGGGAATCCTACGAGCAGTACTTC. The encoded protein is CASSFSGESYEQYF.

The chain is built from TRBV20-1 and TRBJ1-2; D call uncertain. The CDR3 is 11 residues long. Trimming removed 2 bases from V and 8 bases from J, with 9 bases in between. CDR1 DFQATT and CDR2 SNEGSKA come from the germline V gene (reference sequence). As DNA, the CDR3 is TGCAGTGCTAGATCGGGGAACGGCTACACCTTC. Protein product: CSARSGNGYTF.

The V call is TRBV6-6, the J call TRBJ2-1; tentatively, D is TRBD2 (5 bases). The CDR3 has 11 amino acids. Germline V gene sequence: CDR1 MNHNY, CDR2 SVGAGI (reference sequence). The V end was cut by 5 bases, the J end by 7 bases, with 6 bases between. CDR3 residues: CASSRENEQFF. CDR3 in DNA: TGTGCCAGCAGTCGGGAAAATGAGCAGTTCTTC.

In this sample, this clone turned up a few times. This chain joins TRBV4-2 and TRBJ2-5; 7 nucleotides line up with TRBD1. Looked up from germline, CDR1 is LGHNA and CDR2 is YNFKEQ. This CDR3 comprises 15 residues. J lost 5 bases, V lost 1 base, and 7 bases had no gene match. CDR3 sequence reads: CASSQGNRGGETQYF. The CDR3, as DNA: TGTGCCAGCAGCCAAGGGAACAGGGGCGGGGAGACCCAGTACTTC.

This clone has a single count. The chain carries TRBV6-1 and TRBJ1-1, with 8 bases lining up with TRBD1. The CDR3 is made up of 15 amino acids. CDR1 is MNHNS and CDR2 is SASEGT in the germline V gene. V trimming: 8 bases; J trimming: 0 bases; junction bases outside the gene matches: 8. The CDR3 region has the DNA TGTGCCAGCCCCCGGACAGGGAGTTTGAACACTGAAGCTTTCTTT. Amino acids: CASPRTGSLNTEAFF.

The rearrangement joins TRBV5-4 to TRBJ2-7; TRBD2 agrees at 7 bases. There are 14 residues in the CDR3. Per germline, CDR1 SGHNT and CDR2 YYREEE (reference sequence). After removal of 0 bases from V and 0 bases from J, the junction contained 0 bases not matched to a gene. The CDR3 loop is CASSLASGSYEQYF. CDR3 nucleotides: TGTGCCAGCAGCTTGGCTAGCGGCTCCTACGAGCAGTACTTC.

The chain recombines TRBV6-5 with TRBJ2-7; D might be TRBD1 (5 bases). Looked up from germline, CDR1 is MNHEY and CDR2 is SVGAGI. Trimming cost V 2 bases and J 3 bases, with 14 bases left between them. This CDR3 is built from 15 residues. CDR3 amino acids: CASSYGRVGVYEQYF. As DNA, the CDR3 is TGTGCCAGCAGTTACGGCAGGGTTGGGGTCTACGAGCAGTACTTC.

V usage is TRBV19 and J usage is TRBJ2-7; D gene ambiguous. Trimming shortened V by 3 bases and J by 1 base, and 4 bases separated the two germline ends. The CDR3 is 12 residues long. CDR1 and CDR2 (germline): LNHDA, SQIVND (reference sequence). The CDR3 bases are TGTGCCAGTAGTATGTCATCCTACGAGCAGTACTTC. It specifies CASSMSSYEQYF.

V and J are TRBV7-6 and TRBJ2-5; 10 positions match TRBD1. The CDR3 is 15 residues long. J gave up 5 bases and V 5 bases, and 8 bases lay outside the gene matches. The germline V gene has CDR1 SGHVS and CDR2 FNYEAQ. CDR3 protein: CASSLRTGGKETQYF. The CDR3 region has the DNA TGTGCCAGCAGCCTTCGGACAGGGGGGAAGGAGACCCAGTACTTC. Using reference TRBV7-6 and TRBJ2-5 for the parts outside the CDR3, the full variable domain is GAGVSQSPRYKVTKRGQDVALRCDPISGHVSLYWYRQALGQGPEFLTYFNYEAQQDKSGLPNDRFSAERPEGSISTLTIQRTEQRDSAMYRCASSLRTGGKETQYFGPGTRLLVL.

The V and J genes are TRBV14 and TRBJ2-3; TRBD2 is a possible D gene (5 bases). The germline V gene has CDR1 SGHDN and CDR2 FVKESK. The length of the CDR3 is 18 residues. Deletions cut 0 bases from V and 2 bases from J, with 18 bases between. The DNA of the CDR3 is TGTGCCAGCAGCCAAGATCGTGAGCGGCCCACTGACACAGATACGCAGTATTTT. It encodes CASSQDRERPTDTDTQYF.

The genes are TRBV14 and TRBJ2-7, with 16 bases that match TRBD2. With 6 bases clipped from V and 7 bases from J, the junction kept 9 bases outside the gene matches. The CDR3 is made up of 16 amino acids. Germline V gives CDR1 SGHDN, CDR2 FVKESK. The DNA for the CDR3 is TGTGCCAGCAGTCCGGGACTAGCGGGAGGGTGGCAAGAGCAGTACTTC. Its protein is CASSPGLAGGWQEQYF.

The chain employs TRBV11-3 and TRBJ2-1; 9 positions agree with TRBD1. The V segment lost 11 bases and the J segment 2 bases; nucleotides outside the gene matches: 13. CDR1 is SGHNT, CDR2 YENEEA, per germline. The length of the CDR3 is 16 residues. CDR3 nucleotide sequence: TGTGCCCGCGGGACAGGGCAGGGGTGGGCCTACAATGAGCAGTTCTTC. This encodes CARGTGQGWAYNEQFF.

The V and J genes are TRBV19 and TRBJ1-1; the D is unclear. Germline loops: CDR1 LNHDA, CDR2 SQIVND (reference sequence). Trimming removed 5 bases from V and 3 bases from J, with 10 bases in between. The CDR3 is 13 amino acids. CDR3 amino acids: CASSDLGDTEAFF. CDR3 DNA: TGTGCCAGTAGTGACCTCGGGGACACTGAAGCTTTCTTT.

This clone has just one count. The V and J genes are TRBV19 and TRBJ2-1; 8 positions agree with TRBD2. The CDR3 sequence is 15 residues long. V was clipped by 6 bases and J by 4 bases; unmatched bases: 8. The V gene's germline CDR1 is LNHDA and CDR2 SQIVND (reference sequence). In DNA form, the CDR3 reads TGTGCCAGTAGCGTACGGGAGGGGGGATACAATGAGCAGTTCTTC. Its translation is CASSVREGGYNEQFF.